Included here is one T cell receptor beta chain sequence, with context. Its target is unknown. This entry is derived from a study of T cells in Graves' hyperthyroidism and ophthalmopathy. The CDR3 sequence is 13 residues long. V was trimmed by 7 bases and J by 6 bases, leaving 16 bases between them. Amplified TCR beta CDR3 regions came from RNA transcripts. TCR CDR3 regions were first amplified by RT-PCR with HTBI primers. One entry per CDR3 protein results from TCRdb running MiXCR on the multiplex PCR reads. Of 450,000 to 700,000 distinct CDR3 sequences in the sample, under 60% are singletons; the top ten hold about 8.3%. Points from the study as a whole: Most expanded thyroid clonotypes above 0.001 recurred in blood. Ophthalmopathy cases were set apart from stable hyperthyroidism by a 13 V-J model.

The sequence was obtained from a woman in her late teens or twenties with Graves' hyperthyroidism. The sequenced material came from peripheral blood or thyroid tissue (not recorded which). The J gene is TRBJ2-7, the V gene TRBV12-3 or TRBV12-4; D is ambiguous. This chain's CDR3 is CASIPSSGVEQYF. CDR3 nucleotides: TGTGCCAGCATCCCATCGTCGGGTGTCGAGCAGTACTTC.